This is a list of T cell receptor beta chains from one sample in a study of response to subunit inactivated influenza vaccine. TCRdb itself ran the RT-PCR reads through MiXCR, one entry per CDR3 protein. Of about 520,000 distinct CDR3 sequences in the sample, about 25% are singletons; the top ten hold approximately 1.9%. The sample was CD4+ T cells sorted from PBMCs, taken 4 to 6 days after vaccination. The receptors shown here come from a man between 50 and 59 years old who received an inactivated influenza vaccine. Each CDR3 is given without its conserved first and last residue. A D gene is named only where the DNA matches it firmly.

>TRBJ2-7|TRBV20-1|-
SARDGTLRYHEQY
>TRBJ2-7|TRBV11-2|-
ASSRIQGGRGNEQY
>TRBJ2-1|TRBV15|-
ATSDPYNEQF
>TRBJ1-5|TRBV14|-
ASSQGHSGPQH
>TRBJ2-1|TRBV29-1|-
SVTRGASYNEQF
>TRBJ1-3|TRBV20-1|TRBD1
SASPDRGPGNTIY
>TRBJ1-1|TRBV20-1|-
SARDNRRMNTEAF
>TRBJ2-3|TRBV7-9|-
ASSLAAADTQY
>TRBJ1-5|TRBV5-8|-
ASSFLSDYSNQPQH
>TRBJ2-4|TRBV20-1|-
SATSLGSHAKNIQY
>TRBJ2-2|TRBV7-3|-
ASSVQWGAGELF
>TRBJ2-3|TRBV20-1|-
SASDRQKSTDTQY
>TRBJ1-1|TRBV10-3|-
AITQQERNTEAF
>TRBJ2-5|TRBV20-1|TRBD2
SARPGGREKPSHRETQY
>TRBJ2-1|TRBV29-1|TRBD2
SVEVTSGNNEQF
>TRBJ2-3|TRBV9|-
ASSVATNTDTQY
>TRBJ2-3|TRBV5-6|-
ASSLVPETDTQY
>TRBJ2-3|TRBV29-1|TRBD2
SGLAGALSTDTQY
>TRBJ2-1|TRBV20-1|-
SAISRVDEQF
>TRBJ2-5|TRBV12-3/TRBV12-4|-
ASSPSPGSGETQY
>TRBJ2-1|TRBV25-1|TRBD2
ASSDPSGGAYNEQF
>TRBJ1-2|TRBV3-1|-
ASSQDLGENGYT
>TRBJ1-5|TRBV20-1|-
SASHRVSNQPQH
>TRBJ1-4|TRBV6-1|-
ASSANRNEKLF
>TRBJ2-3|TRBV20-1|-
SAIETQDTFGDTQY
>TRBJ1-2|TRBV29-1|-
SVRGRTRIDYT
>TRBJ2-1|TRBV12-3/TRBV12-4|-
ASAPSGIYNEQF
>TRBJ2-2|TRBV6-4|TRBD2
ASSPAGGTGELF
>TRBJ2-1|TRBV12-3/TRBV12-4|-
ASSLGYEQF
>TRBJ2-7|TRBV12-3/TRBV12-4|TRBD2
ASSPSGGPYEQY
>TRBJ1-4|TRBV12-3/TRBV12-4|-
ASRRRNGPNEKLF
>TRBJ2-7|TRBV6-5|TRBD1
ASSYSGHGRGRITEQY
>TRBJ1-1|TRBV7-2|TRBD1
ASRTGQENTEAF
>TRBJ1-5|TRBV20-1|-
SALVAGHNQPQH
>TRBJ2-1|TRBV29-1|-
SVEDRRDGEQF
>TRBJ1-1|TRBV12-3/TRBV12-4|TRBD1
ASSFARGAMNTEAF
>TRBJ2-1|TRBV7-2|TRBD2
ASSLGGLAGGQF
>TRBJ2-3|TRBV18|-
ASSPPRGRQDTQY
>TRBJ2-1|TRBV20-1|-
SARSLSASSYNEQF
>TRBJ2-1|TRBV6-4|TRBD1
ASRGQGGGEQF
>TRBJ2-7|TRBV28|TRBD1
ASSLSWDRHSPEQY
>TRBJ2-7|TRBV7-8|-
ASSLGGLYSYEQY
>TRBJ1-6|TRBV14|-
ASSHSGTFSPLH
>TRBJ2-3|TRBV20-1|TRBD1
SARGSARGNADTQY
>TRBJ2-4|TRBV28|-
ASSLFGQIAKNIQY
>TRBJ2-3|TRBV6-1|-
ASSGGDLGTDTQY
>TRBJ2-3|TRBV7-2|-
ASSYPGYTDTQY
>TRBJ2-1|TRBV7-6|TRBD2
ASSLVLWTRYNEQF
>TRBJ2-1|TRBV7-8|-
ASSLVQRHNEQF
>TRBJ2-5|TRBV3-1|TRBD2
ASSQSSGAQETQY
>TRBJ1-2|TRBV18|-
ASSSSGSNYGYT
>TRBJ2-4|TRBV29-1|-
SVGLGESTNIQY
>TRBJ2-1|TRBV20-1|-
SARDWEREQF
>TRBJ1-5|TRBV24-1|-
ATSDGGAHQPQH
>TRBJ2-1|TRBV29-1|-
SVEEGRNEQF